This T cell receptor beta chain was obtained from a study of beta chain features in type 1 diabetes. About the study: What patients shared with healthy donors was a similar profile of age, gender and cell yields. Study-wide findings and caveats: Possible PCR preference for shorter templates applied equally to patients and controls. Shortening of TCRB CDR3s, moderate but significant, appeared in all four CD4+ subsets of Type 1 diabetes patients.

cDNA synthesis used the whole RNA isolate, giving expressed TCRB sequences. There were 3 million to 4 million reads on average in the naive, central memory and regulatory T cell samples. Only in-frame clones appear in the TCRdb table, and some are missing; sequencing was by immunoSEQ multiplex PCR. The sample lists hundreds of thousands of clones, about an eighth seen once, with about 0.02% in the top ten. CD45RO/CCR7/CD25/CD127/CD95/CD27 staining was used to isolate CD4+ naive, central memory, regulatory and stem cell-like memory cells by sorting. The CDR3 has 15 residues. Germline assignment: CDR1 SGHDN and CDR2 FVKESK. The ends lost 4 bases at V and 4 bases at J; junction bases unmatched: 8. This clone showed up just a few times. Its target is unknown.

The sample was naive CD4+ T cells from blood. The TCR originated in a young man with type 1 diabetes. The chain links TRBV14 to TRBJ1-1; TRBD1 matches 8 bases. CDR3 sequence (DNA): TGTGCCAGCAGCCGACTACGACAGGGGAGCACTGAAGCTTTCTTT. This encodes CASSRLRQGSTEAFF.